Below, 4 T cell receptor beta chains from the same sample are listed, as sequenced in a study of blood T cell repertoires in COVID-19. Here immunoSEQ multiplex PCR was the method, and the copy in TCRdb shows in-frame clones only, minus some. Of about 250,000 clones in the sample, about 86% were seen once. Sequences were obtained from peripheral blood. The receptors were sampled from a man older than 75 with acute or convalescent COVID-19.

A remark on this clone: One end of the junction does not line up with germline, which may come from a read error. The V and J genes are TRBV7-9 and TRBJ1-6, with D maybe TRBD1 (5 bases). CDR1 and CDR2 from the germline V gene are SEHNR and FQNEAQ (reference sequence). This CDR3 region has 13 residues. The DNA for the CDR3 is TGTGCCAGCAGCCGCCAGGACAATTCCCCCCTCCACTTT. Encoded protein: CASSRQDNSPLHF.

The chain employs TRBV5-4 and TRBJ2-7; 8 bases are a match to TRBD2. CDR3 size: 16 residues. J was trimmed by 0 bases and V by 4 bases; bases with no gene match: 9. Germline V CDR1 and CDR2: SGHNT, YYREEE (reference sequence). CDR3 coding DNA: TGTGCCAGCAGCCGCTTAGCGGGGAGTAGCTCCTACGAGCAGTACTTC. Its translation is CASSRLAGSSSYEQYF.

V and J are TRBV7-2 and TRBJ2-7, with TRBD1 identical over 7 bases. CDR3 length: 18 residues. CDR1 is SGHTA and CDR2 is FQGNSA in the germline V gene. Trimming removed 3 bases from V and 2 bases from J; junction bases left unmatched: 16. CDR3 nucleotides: TGTGCCAGCAGCTTGGGTAACAGGGACAGCCTAAAAACCTACGAGCAGTACTTC. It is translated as CASSLGNRDSLKTYEQYF.

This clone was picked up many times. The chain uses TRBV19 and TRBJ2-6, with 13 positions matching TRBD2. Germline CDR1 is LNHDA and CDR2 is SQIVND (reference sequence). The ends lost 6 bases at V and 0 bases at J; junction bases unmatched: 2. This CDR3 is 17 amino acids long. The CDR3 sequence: CASSGLAGDSGANVLTF. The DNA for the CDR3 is TGTGCCAGTAGCGGACTAGCGGGAGACTCTGGGGCCAACGTCCTGACTTTC.